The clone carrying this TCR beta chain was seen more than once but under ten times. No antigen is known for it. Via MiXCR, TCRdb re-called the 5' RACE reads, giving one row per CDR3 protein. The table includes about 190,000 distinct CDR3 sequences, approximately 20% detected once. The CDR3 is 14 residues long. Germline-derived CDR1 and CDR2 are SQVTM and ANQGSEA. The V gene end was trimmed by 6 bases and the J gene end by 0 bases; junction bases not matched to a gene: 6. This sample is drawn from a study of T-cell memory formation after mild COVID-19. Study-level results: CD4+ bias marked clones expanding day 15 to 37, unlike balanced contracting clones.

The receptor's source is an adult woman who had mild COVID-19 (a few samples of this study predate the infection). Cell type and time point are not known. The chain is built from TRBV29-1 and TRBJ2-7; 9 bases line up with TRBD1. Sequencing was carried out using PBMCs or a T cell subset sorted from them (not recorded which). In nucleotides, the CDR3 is TGCAGCGTAGCCGGGACAGGGAGCTCCTACGAGCAGTACTTC. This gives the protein CSVAGTGSSYEQYF.